This T cell receptor beta chain was sequenced during a study of cytomegalovirus exposure and HLA in healthy donors. PCR amplification relied on 60 Vbeta primers (plus 13 Jbeta primers). TCRdb keeps only in-frame clones here, not all; method: immunoSEQ multiplex PCR. The table lists about 78,000 clones, roughly 63% of them singletons. This clone was observed a handful of times. CDR3 size: 13 residues. Looked up from germline, CDR1 is SGHAT and CDR2 is FQNNGV. Trimming took off 9 bases at V and 0 bases at J, with 8 bases between the two ends. Sequences were obtained from PBMCs. This chain joins TRBV11-2 and TRBJ1-4; the D is unclear. The clonotype comes from a young man in good health and CMV-seropositive. This chain's CDR3 is CASVEPTNEKLFF. In nucleotides, the CDR3 is TGTGCCAGTGTAGAACCAACTAATGAAAAACTGTTTTTT.